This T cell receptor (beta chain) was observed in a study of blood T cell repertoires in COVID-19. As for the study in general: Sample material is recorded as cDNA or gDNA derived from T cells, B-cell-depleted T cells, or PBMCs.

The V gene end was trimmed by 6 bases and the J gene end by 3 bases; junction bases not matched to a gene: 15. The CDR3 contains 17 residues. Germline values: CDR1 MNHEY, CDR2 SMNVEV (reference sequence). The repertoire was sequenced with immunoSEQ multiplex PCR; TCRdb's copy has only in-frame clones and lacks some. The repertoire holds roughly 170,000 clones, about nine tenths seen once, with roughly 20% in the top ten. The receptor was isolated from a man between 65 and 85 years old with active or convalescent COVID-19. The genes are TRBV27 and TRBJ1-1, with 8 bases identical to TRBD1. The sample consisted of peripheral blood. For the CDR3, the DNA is TGTGCCAGCAGGTATGGACAGGGTGTCGGGTCAGACACTGAAGCTTTCTTT. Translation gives CASRYGQGVGSDTEAFF.